One T cell receptor beta chain is described in this entry. This record belongs to a study of CD8 T cells in Susac syndrome. Roughly 0.5 to 1 ug RNA was reverse transcribed with random hexamers. Each CDR3 protein gets one entry after TCRdb re-called the immunoSEQ multiplex PCR reads with MiXCR. The sample records 200,000 to 250,000 distinct CDR3 sequences, about 94% being singletons. With 4 bases clipped from V and 5 bases from J, the junction kept 5 bases outside the gene matches. Germline values: CDR1 MNHEY, CDR2 SVGEGT. The CDR3 runs to 15 residues. The sample was CD4+ T cells from PBMCs. The sequence was collected from a human donor with Susac syndrome. The rearrangement links TRBV6-2 or TRBV6-3 to TRBJ1-1, with TRBD1 matching 12 bases. CDR3 region: CASSSGTGGETEAFF. DNA for the CDR3: TGTGCCAGCAGTTCCGGGACAGGGGGCGAAACTGAAGCTTTCTTT.